This TCR beta chain is drawn from a study of PD-L1 blockade in urothelial cancer. Whole-study context: The patients first took atezolizumab in about 2014, receiving 1,200 mg intravenously every 3 weeks. The study recovered a median of roughly 150,000 T cells per blood sample. Once treatment had started, blood was analyzed at 3 weeks (second dose) and again at 6 weeks.

CDR1 and CDR2 from the germline V gene are LNHDA and SQIVND (reference sequence). This CDR3 has 16 amino acids. The V and J ends lost 6 bases and 4 bases, in that order; junction bases with no gene match: 13. Comment on this clone: The antigen is not known.

Time point specified: peripheral blood 6 weeks after treatment start. The study's findings and limits: Durable benefit was linked to greater 3-week expansion of tumor-associated blood clones.

Sequenced by immunoSEQ multiplex PCR; TCRdb stores in-frame clones only, minus some. The sample has about 76,000 clones, 85% to 95% seen once. V usage is TRBV19 and J usage is TRBJ2-3; 7 nucleotides line up with TRBD2. This receptor was obtained from a woman of 80 years or more with urothelial cancer. This material consisted of PBMCs, taken around atezolizumab (anti-PD-L1) treatment. CDR3 sequence (DNA): TGTGCCAGTAGAGTCTCGAGGCGGGGGACCCCAGATACGCAGTATTTT. Encoded protein: CASRVSRRGTPDTQYF.